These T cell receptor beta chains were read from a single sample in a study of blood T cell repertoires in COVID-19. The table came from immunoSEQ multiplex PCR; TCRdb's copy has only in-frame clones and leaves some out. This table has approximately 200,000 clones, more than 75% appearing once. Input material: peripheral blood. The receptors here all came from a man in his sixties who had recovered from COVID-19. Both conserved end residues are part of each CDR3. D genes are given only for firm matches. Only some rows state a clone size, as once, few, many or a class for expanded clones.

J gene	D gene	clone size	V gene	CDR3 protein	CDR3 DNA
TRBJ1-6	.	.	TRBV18	CASSPYRENSPLHF	TGTGCCAGCTCACCATACAGGGAGAATTCACCCCTCCACTTT
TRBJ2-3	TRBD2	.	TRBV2	CAREYSGRRDTQYF	TGTGCCAGGGAATATAGCGGGAGGAGAGATACGCAGTATTTT
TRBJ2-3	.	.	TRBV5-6	CASSLVTGNTDTQYF	TGTGCCAGCAGCTTGGTAACAGGAAACACAGATACGCAGTATTTT
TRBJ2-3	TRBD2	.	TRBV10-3	CAISEFRREADTQYF	TGTGCCATCAGTGAGTTTCGACGGGAGGCAGATACGCAGTATTTT
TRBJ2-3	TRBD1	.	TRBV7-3	CATRDSGSDTQYF	TGTGCCACCCGGGACAGCGGTTCGGATACGCAGTATTTT
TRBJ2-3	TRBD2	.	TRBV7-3	CASSFGGRASPDTQYF	TGTGCCAGCAGCTTCGGGGGGAGGGCAAGTCCGGATACGCAGTATTTT
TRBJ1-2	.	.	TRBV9	CASSVDSRGYGYTF	TGTGCCAGCAGCGTAGACTCCAGGGGCTATGGCTACACCTTC
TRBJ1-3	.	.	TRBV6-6	CASSYPRGESGNTIYF	TGTGCCAGCAGTTACCCCAGGGGCGAATCTGGAAACACCATATATTTT
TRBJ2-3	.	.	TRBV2	CASREEGAGDTQYF	TGTGCCAGCAGAGAAGAGGGAGCTGGAGATACGCAGTATTTT
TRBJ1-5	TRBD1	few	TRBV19	CASSSHTGDLINQPQHF	TGTGCCAGTAGTTCTCACACAGGGGACTTGATCAATCAGCCCCAGCATTTT
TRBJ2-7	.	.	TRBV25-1	CASSDRRAFQTQYF	TGTGCCAGCAGTGACCGGAGGGCCTTTCAAACGCAGTACTTC
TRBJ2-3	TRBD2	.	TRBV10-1	CASSDWSGRGTDTQYF	TGCGCCAGCAGTGATTGGAGCGGGAGAGGAACAGATACGCAGTATTTT
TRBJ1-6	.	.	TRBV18	CASSPEVLSSYNSPLHF	TGTGCCAGCTCACCGGAGGTCCTCAGCTCCTATAATTCACCCCTCCACTTT
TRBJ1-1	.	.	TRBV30	CAWSQGGKNTEAFF	TGTGCCTGGAGTCAGGGAGGAAAGAACACTGAAGCTTTCTTT
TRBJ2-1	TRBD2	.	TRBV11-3	CASSFGLAGAGGFYEQFF	TGTGCCAGCAGCTTCGGACTAGCGGGGGCCGGGGGGTTTTATGAGCAGTTCTTC
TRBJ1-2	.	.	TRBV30	CAWRGRAGYGYTF	TGTGCCTGGAGAGGCAGGGCTGGCTATGGCTACACCTTC
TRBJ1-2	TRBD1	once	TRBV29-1	CSVGEGANGYTF	TGCAGCGTTGGTGAGGGGGCCAATGGCTACACCTTC
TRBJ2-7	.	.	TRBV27	CASSLTSGASYEQYF	TGTGCCAGCAGTTTGACGAGCGGTGCCTCCTACGAGCAGTACTTC
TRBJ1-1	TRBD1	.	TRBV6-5	CASSTRDRGRTEAFF	TGTGCCAGCAGTACCCGGGACAGGGGGCGTACTGAAGCTTTCTTT
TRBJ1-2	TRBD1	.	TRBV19	CASNTGGENGYTF	TGTGCCAGTAACACAGGGGGCGAAAATGGCTACACCTTC
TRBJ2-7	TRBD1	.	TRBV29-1	CSATRDSTYEQYF	TGCAGCGCCACCCGGGACAGTACCTACGAGCAGTACTTC
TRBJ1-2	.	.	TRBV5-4	CASSNRAPNYGYTF	TGTGCCAGCAGTAACAGGGCACCAAACTATGGCTACACCTTC
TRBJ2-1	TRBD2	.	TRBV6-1	CASSDVAGGPYEQFF	TGTGCCAGCAGTGACGTAGCGGGAGGGCCGTATGAGCAGTTCTTC
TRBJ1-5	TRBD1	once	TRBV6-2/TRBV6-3	CASSPGTGGIQPQHF	TGTGCCAGCAGTCCCGGGACAGGGGGCATTCAGCCCCAGCATTTT
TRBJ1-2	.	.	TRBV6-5	CASRPKTGSNYGYTF	TGTGCCAGCAGACCCAAGACAGGCAGTAACTATGGCTACACCTTC
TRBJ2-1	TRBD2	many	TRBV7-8	CASSLGGGGSSYNEQFF	TGTGCCAGCAGCTTAGGGGGCGGGGGTAGCTCCTACAATGAGCAGTTCTTC
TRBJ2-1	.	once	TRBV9	CASSVGGHEQFF	TGTGCCAGCAGCGTAGGGGGCCATGAGCAGTTCTTC
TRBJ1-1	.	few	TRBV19	CATKGGRALNTEAFF	TGTGCCACCAAAGGTGGGAGAGCCCTTAACACTGAAGCTTTCTTT
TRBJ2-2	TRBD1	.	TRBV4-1	CASSQVPQGAGTGELFF	TGCGCCAGCAGCCAAGTCCCGCAGGGGGCGGGCACCGGGGAGCTGTTTTTT
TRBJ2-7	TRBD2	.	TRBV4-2	CASSQDAGGTPYEQYF	TGTGCCAGCAGCCAGGATGCCGGGGGGACCCCCTACGAGCAGTACTTC
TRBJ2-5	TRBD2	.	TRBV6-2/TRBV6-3	CASSPGGYQETQYF	TGTGCCAGCAGCCCCGGGGGGTACCAAGAGACCCAGTACTTC
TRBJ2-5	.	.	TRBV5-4	CASSFGAGAGQETQYF	TGTGCCAGCAGCTTCGGCGCGGGGGCGGGGCAAGAGACCCAGTACTTC